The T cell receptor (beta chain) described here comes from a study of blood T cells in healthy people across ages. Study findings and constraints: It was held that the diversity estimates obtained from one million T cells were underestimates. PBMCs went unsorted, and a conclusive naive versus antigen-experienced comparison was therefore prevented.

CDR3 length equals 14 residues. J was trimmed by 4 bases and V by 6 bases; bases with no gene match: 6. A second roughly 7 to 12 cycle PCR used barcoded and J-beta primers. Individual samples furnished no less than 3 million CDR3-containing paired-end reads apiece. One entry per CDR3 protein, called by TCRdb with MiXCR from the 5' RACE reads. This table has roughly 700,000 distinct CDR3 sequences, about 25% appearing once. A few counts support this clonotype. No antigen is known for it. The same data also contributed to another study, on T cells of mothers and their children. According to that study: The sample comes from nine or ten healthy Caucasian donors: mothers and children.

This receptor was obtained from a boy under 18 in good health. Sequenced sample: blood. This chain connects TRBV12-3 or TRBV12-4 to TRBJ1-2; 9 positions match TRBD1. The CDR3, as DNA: TGTGCCAGCAGACGGGGACAGGGTTTCTATGGCTACACCTTC. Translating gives CASRRGQGFYGYTF.